This T cell receptor (beta chain) was profiled in a study of T cells in tuberculosis. The method was immunoSEQ multiplex PCR; TCRdb's version includes in-frame clones alone and lacks a portion of them. Seen here are around 26,000 clones, 95% observed once, and the top ten hold 9% to 9.5%. The study's findings and limits: Using the GMM-specific repertoire gave 85% to 90% accuracy versus about 64% with motifs. Active tuberculosis patients had shorter CDR3-alpha; the beta difference was nonsignificant. Active tuberculosis alpha repertoires lay closer to GMM-specific TCRs than controls'.

With regard to this clone: The antigen remains undetermined.

The CDR3 totals 17 residues. V was pared by 4 bases and J by 8 bases, with 16 bases of the junction left unmatched. The germline gives CDR1 GTSNPN, CDR2 SVGIG (reference sequence). Adolescents were screened for latent TB by skin test and IGRA. This receptor was identified in a donor aged 10 to 29 with latent tuberculosis or without tuberculosis infection. The chain has TRBV30 and TRBJ2-1; TRBD2 matches 11 bases. Sequenced sample: PBMCs. The CDR3 here is CAWNNVGTSGGWDEQFF. Written as DNA, the CDR3 is TGTGCCTGGAATAATGTCGGGACTAGCGGTGGATGGGATGAGCAGTTCTTC.